These T cell receptor beta chains were read from a single sample in a study of blood T cell repertoires in COVID-19. Using immunoSEQ multiplex PCR, the repertoire was profiled, and TCRdb retains in-frame clones only, with some absent. The table lists 470,000 or so clones, around nine tenths of them singletons. Sequenced: PBMCs or T cells enriched from blood (not recorded which). Receptors were obtained from a woman aged 18 to 35 with acute COVID-19. CDR3s include the opening cysteine and the closing phenylalanine or tryptophan. The order of the fields is D gene, V gene, clone size, J gene, CDR3 length, CDR3 DNA, CDR3 protein. The D gene is left open where the match is weak. The size of a clone is reported for some rows only, either as once, few or many, or as a class for expanded clones.

d_call: NA; v_call: TRBV13; clone_size: NA; j_call: TRBJ2-3; cdr3_length: 13; cdr3_nt: TGTGCCAGCAGCTTTACCTACTCAGATACGCAGTATTTT; cdr3_aa: CASSFTYSDTQYF
d_call: NA; v_call: TRBV5-1; clone_size: NA; j_call: TRBJ1-6; cdr3_length: 15; cdr3_nt: TGCGCCAGCAGCTTGGGGGGGGATTATAATTCACCCCTCCACTTT; cdr3_aa: CASSLGGDYNSPLHF
d_call: NA; v_call: TRBV27; clone_size: NA; j_call: TRBJ1-5; cdr3_length: 15; cdr3_nt: TGTGCCAGCAGTCCACAGAGAAGTAGCAATCAGCCCCAGCATTTT; cdr3_aa: CASSPQRSSNQPQHF
d_call: NA; v_call: TRBV13; clone_size: once; j_call: TRBJ1-5; cdr3_length: 14; cdr3_nt: TGTGCCAGCAGCCTCAGGTATAGCAATCAGCCCCAGCATTTT; cdr3_aa: CASSLRYSNQPQHF
d_call: NA; v_call: TRBV6-1; clone_size: NA; j_call: TRBJ1-1; cdr3_length: 15; cdr3_nt: TGTGCCAGCAGTGAAGTAGCTGGACTCGCGGGGAAAGCTTTCTTT; cdr3_aa: CASSEVAGLAGKAFF
d_call: TRBD1; v_call: TRBV2; clone_size: few; j_call: TRBJ2-2; cdr3_length: 16; cdr3_nt: TGTGCCAGCAAGGGGAGACAGGGGGCGAACACCGGGGAGCTGTTTTTT; cdr3_aa: CASKGRQGANTGELFF
d_call: TRBD1; v_call: TRBV7-8; clone_size: NA; j_call: TRBJ2-7; cdr3_length: 13; cdr3_nt: TGTGCCAGCAGCACCGGGACAGGGGGGGAGCAGTACTTC; cdr3_aa: CASSTGTGGEQYF
d_call: NA; v_call: TRBV7-9; clone_size: NA; j_call: TRBJ2-1; cdr3_length: 14; cdr3_nt: TGTGCCAGCAGCTTAGGACAACTTTACAATGAGCAGTTCTTC; cdr3_aa: CASSLGQLYNEQFF
d_call: NA; v_call: TRBV21-1; clone_size: NA; j_call: TRBJ2-7; cdr3_length: 14; cdr3_nt: TGTGCCAGCAGCTCCCATCACAGGGCAGGCGAGCAGTACTTC; cdr3_aa: CASSSHHRAGEQYF
d_call: TRBD2; v_call: TRBV7-9; clone_size: NA; j_call: TRBJ2-1; cdr3_length: 16; cdr3_nt: TGTGCCAGCACCCTTCCGGGGAGCGGGGGGGCGTATGAGCAGTTCTTC; cdr3_aa: CASTLPGSGGAYEQFF
d_call: TRBD2; v_call: TRBV2; clone_size: NA; j_call: TRBJ2-1; cdr3_length: 15; cdr3_nt: TGTGCCAGCAGTGAAATTGCGGGAGGTGCTAATGAGCAGTTCTTC; cdr3_aa: CASSEIAGGANEQFF
d_call: NA; v_call: TRBV4-3; clone_size: once; j_call: TRBJ1-1; cdr3_length: 14; cdr3_nt: TGCGCCAGCAGCGTGGGCAGGTGGGTCACTGAAGCTTTCTTT; cdr3_aa: CASSVGRWVTEAFF
d_call: NA; v_call: TRBV28; clone_size: NA; j_call: TRBJ2-2; cdr3_length: 12; cdr3_nt: TGTGCCAGCAGTCCGGGGAATCGGGAGCTGTTTTTT; cdr3_aa: CASSPGNRELFF
d_call: NA; v_call: TRBV7-9; clone_size: NA; j_call: TRBJ2-7; cdr3_length: 14; cdr3_nt: TGTGCCAGCAGCTTAGAAACCAGGAAGTACGAGCAGTACTTC; cdr3_aa: CASSLETRKYEQYF
d_call: TRBD1; v_call: TRBV2; clone_size: NA; j_call: TRBJ2-5; cdr3_length: 12; cdr3_nt: TGTGCCAGCGACAGGGACGGGGAGACCCAGTACTTC; cdr3_aa: CASDRDGETQYF
d_call: TRBD1; v_call: TRBV27; clone_size: NA; j_call: TRBJ1-1; cdr3_length: 16; cdr3_nt: TGTGCCAGCAGTTTGTCCGGGACAGGGGTAAAGACTGAAGCTTTCTTT; cdr3_aa: CASSLSGTGVKTEAFF
d_call: TRBD1; v_call: TRBV6-1; clone_size: once; j_call: TRBJ2-7; cdr3_length: 15; cdr3_nt: TGTGCCAGCAGTGAAGGGACAGGGAGCTCCTACGAGCAGTACTTC; cdr3_aa: CASSEGTGSSYEQYF
d_call: NA; v_call: TRBV13; clone_size: NA; j_call: TRBJ1-2; cdr3_length: 13; cdr3_nt: TGTGCCAGCAGCTTAGGGCTGGCGGATGGCTACACCTTC; cdr3_aa: CASSLGLADGYTF
d_call: TRBD2; v_call: TRBV6-2/TRBV6-3; clone_size: NA; j_call: TRBJ2-7; cdr3_length: 18; cdr3_nt: TGTGCCAGCAGTTTCAACGGACTAGCGGGAGCCGGGACCTACGAGCAGTACTTC; cdr3_aa: CASSFNGLAGAGTYEQYF
d_call: NA; v_call: TRBV18; clone_size: NA; j_call: TRBJ1-6; cdr3_length: 15; cdr3_nt: TGTGCCAGCTCACCTCCGACAGGAAATAATTCACCCCTCCACTTT; cdr3_aa: CASSPPTGNNSPLHF
d_call: NA; v_call: TRBV25-1; clone_size: NA; j_call: TRBJ2-5; cdr3_length: 16; cdr3_nt: TGTGCCAGCAGTGGGGTGGCTAGCGTATTCCAAGAGACCCAGTACTTC; cdr3_aa: CASSGVASVFQETQYF
d_call: NA; v_call: TRBV5-1; clone_size: NA; j_call: TRBJ1-2; cdr3_length: 17; cdr3_nt: TGCGCCAGCAGCTTACTGGGGACTCAAAGGATAGACTATGGCTACACCTTC; cdr3_aa: CASSLLGTQRIDYGYTF
d_call: TRBD1; v_call: TRBV7-9; clone_size: few; j_call: TRBJ2-5; cdr3_length: 15; cdr3_nt: TGTGCCAGCAGCGTCCGGGACAGGGGGCAAGAGACCCAGTACTTC; cdr3_aa: CASSVRDRGQETQYF
d_call: TRBD1; v_call: TRBV7-2; clone_size: NA; j_call: TRBJ1-6; cdr3_length: 15; cdr3_nt: TGTGCCAGCAGCTTTGGGACAGGGGGGAATTCACCCCTCCACTTT; cdr3_aa: CASSFGTGGNSPLHF
d_call: NA; v_call: TRBV5-1; clone_size: NA; j_call: TRBJ1-2; cdr3_length: 13; cdr3_nt: TGCGCCAGCAGCTTGGGGGGCGTCTATGGCTACACCTTC; cdr3_aa: CASSLGGVYGYTF
d_call: NA; v_call: TRBV6-1; clone_size: once; j_call: TRBJ2-3; cdr3_length: 14; cdr3_nt: TGTGCCAGCAGTGAGGGGGCTAGCACAGATACGCAGTATTTT; cdr3_aa: CASSEGASTDTQYF
d_call: TRBD1; v_call: TRBV5-1; clone_size: NA; j_call: TRBJ1-1; cdr3_length: 13; cdr3_nt: TGCGCCAGCAGCGGGAAACCGGGACAGGAAGCTTTCTTT; cdr3_aa: CASSGKPGQEAFF
d_call: NA; v_call: TRBV10-2; clone_size: NA; j_call: TRBJ1-1; cdr3_length: 15; cdr3_nt: TGCGCCAGCAGTGATCCCAGACAGTTGAACACTGAAGCTTTCTTT; cdr3_aa: CASSDPRQLNTEAFF
d_call: TRBD1; v_call: TRBV19; clone_size: NA; j_call: TRBJ1-5; cdr3_length: 15; cdr3_nt: TGTGCCAGTAGTCTTGACAGGGGCCTCAATCAGCCCCAGCATTTT; cdr3_aa: CASSLDRGLNQPQHF
d_call: TRBD1; v_call: TRBV10-3; clone_size: NA; j_call: TRBJ1-5; cdr3_length: 15; cdr3_nt: TGTGCCATCAGCCCCGGGACAGCCGAAGGACAGCCCCAGCATTTT; cdr3_aa: CAISPGTAEGQPQHF
d_call: TRBD1; v_call: TRBV28; clone_size: NA; j_call: TRBJ1-1; cdr3_length: 13; cdr3_nt: TGTGCCAGCAGACGGGACAGAAGCATTAAGGCTTTCTTT; cdr3_aa: CASRRDRSIKAFF
d_call: TRBD1; v_call: TRBV6-5; clone_size: NA; j_call: TRBJ1-2; cdr3_length: 13; cdr3_nt: TGTGCCAGCAGTACCGGGACAGGGCTTGGCTACACCTTC; cdr3_aa: CASSTGTGLGYTF
d_call: TRBD1; v_call: TRBV2; clone_size: NA; j_call: TRBJ1-5; cdr3_length: 18; cdr3_nt: TGTGCCAGCAGCCAAGGACTGCGGACAGGGAATAGCAATCAGCCCCAGCATTTT; cdr3_aa: CASSQGLRTGNSNQPQHF
d_call: TRBD1; v_call: TRBV9; clone_size: NA; j_call: TRBJ2-1; cdr3_length: 12; cdr3_nt: TGTGCCAGCAGCGGACAGGGCAATGAGCAGTTCTTC; cdr3_aa: CASSGQGNEQFF
d_call: NA; v_call: TRBV5-5; clone_size: NA; j_call: TRBJ2-7; cdr3_length: 15; cdr3_nt: TGTGCCAGCAGCTTGGACCCTCCTCAGGGCTACGAGCAGTACTTC; cdr3_aa: CASSLDPPQGYEQYF
d_call: TRBD2; v_call: TRBV15; clone_size: NA; j_call: TRBJ2-1; cdr3_length: 13; cdr3_nt: TGTGCCACCAGGGGGGGGAGTGGGGATGAGCAGTTCTTC; cdr3_aa: CATRGGSGDEQFF
d_call: TRBD2; v_call: TRBV13; clone_size: NA; j_call: TRBJ2-7; cdr3_length: 15; cdr3_nt: TGTGCCAGCCTCTCCGGGGGGGAGGGCCGGGACGAGCAGTACTTC; cdr3_aa: CASLSGGEGRDEQYF
d_call: NA; v_call: TRBV7-2; clone_size: few; j_call: TRBJ2-1; cdr3_length: 17; cdr3_nt: TGTGCCAGCAGCTTAGGTATCCATAGGGGTCGACGGAATGAGCAGTTCTTC; cdr3_aa: CASSLGIHRGRRNEQFF
d_call: TRBD1; v_call: TRBV12-3/TRBV12-4; clone_size: NA; j_call: TRBJ2-7; cdr3_length: 12; cdr3_nt: TGTGCCAGCAGTTCCACAGGGGGAGAGCAGTACTTC; cdr3_aa: CASSSTGGEQYF
d_call: NA; v_call: TRBV28; clone_size: NA; j_call: TRBJ2-7; cdr3_length: 14; cdr3_nt: TGTGCCAGCAGTTCCTTAGACAGGCGGTACGAGCAGTACTTC; cdr3_aa: CASSSLDRRYEQYF
d_call: TRBD2; v_call: TRBV7-9; clone_size: NA; j_call: TRBJ2-7; cdr3_length: 15; cdr3_nt: TGTGCCAGCAGCTTCGGAGCGACTAGCTCTACCGAGCAGTACTTC; cdr3_aa: CASSFGATSSTEQYF
d_call: NA; v_call: TRBV10-3; clone_size: NA; j_call: TRBJ1-4; cdr3_length: 16; cdr3_nt: TGTGCCATCAGTGACCCCGCGGGACTCGGTAATGAAAAACTGTTTTTT; cdr3_aa: CAISDPAGLGNEKLFF
d_call: NA; v_call: TRBV3-1/TRBV3-2; clone_size: NA; j_call: TRBJ1-1; cdr3_length: 15; cdr3_nt: TGTGCCAGCAGCCAAGTGCCAGGGAGGGGCACTGAAGCTTTCTTT; cdr3_aa: CASSQVPGRGTEAFF
d_call: NA; v_call: TRBV4-3; clone_size: NA; j_call: TRBJ1-2; cdr3_length: 18; cdr3_nt: TGCGCCAGCAGCCAAGGGGGGGGCAGGGTGACTTACGACTATGGCTACACCTTC; cdr3_aa: CASSQGGGRVTYDYGYTF
d_call: NA; v_call: TRBV5-6; clone_size: NA; j_call: TRBJ1-3; cdr3_length: 16; cdr3_nt: TGTGCCAGCAGCTGGAAGACCCTAGCGACAGGAAACACCATATATTTT; cdr3_aa: CASSWKTLATGNTIYF
d_call: TRBD2; v_call: TRBV3-1/TRBV3-2; clone_size: NA; j_call: TRBJ2-1; cdr3_length: 15; cdr3_nt: TGTGCCAGCAGCCAAAATCTAGCGGGGGGCGGGGAGCAGTTCTTC; cdr3_aa: CASSQNLAGGGEQFF
d_call: NA; v_call: TRBV7-8; clone_size: NA; j_call: TRBJ2-1; cdr3_length: 14; cdr3_nt: TGTGCCAGCAGCCCAACTCCGACAGACAATGAGCAGTTCTTC; cdr3_aa: CASSPTPTDNEQFF
d_call: NA; v_call: TRBV19; clone_size: NA; j_call: TRBJ1-5; cdr3_length: 13; cdr3_nt: TGTGCCAGTAGTTGGTCTGGAGGTCAGCCCCAGCATTTT; cdr3_aa: CASSWSGGQPQHF
d_call: NA; v_call: TRBV25-1; clone_size: NA; j_call: TRBJ2-5; cdr3_length: 12; cdr3_nt: TGTGCCAGCAGTGAATCCAGAGAGACCCAGTACTTC; cdr3_aa: CASSESRETQYF
d_call: TRBD2; v_call: TRBV6-4; clone_size: few; j_call: TRBJ2-3; cdr3_length: 17; cdr3_nt: TGTGCCAGCAGTGACTCAAAGGGCGGGGGGGCCACAGATACGCAGTATTTT; cdr3_aa: CASSDSKGGGATDTQYF